This entry concerns a single T cell receptor (beta chain). The antigen is undetermined. At one end, the junction sequence differs from germline, possibly due to a read error. The sample is drawn from a study of cytomegalovirus exposure and HLA in healthy donors. Broader study findings: In an earlier analysis, productive rearrangement rates for most beta V segments clustered near 87% or 30%. TCR beta chains numbering roughly 150 were designated cytomegalovirus-associated.

13 Jbeta primers and 60 Vbeta primers were used for the PCR. The protocol was immunoSEQ multiplex PCR, while the TCRdb copy is restricted to in-frame clones and leaves out a portion. Among about 96,000 clones, approximately 74% were seen once, and the ten largest hold 3%. The germline V gene has CDR1 MDHEN and CDR2 SYDVKM. The CDR3 spans 13 residues. The source is a female donor in good health and CMV-seropositive. The chain has TRBV28 and TRBJ1-6; tentative D call: TRBD1 (5 bases). The sample consisted of PBMCs. Here the CDR3 DNA reads TGTGCAAGCAACGGAGGGGCGGATTCACCCCTCCACTTT. It is translated as CASNGGADSPLHF.